A single sample is the source of the 11 T cell receptor beta chains below, sequenced in a study of early T cells in non-severe SARS-CoV-2 infection. In TCRdb, the 5' RACE reads were re-called with MiXCR into one record per CDR3 protein. The table includes 50,000 to 60,000 distinct CDR3 sequences, approximately 8% detected once. Material: whole blood. These receptors were collected from an adult who was a healthcare worker with PCR-confirmed SARS-CoV-2 infection or an uninfected control (not recorded which).

The table lists this clonotype with many counts. The genes are TRBV4-2 and TRBJ2-1; D uncertain. The ends were cut back, 3 bases at V and 3 bases at J, with 12 bases in the middle. This CDR3 has 15 amino acids. CDR1 is LGHNA, CDR2 YNFKEQ, per germline. The CDR3 spells CASSQTESNYNEQFF. CDR3 DNA: TGTGCCAGCAGCCAGACGGAGTCTAACTACAATGAGCAGTTCTTC.

This clonotype was found many times. The chain carries TRBV5-1 and TRBJ2-3, with D tentatively TRBD2 (6 bases). Trimming took off 0 bases at V and 1 base at J, with 9 bases between the two ends. This CDR3 has 15 residues. Germline V gives CDR1 SGHRS, CDR2 YFSETQ. CDR3 DNA sequence: TGCGCCAGCAGCTTGGGGCGGGAAGGCACAGATACGCAGTATTTT. Amino acids: CASSLGREGTDTQYF. Looking up the rest from reference TRBV5-1 and TRBJ2-3 gives the full variable domain: KAGVTQTPRYLIKTRGQQVTLSCSPISGHRSVSWYQQTPGQGLQFLFEYFSETQRNKGNFPGRFSGRQFSNSRSEMNVSTLELGDSALYLCASSLGREGTDTQYFGPGTRLTVL.

The J gene is TRBJ2-7, the V gene TRBV20-1; maybe TRBD1 (6 bases). The CDR3 consists of 14 residues. V was clipped by 0 bases and J by 4 bases, with 13 bases between them. CDR1 is DFQATT, CDR2 SNEGSKA, per germline (reference sequence). For the CDR3, the DNA is TGCAGTGCTAGAGAGGGGGCTAGAGGATACGAGCAGTACTTC. Amino acids: CSAREGARGYEQYF.

The chain combines TRBV7-6 with TRBJ1-6; D gene unclear. Trimming removed 0 bases at V and 10 bases at J, with 10 bases between. The germline V gene has CDR1 SGHVS and CDR2 FNYEAQ. The CDR3 length is 14 residues. CDR3: CASSLASRRSPLHF. In DNA, the CDR3 is TGTGCCAGCAGCTTAGCATCAAGGAGGTCACCCCTCCACTTT.

The V call is TRBV14, the J call TRBJ2-3; D might be TRBD2 (6 bases). The V end lost 0 bases, the J end lost 2 bases, and 9 bases lay between the germline ends. The CDR3 sequence is 15 residues long. Germline-derived CDR1 and CDR2 are SGHDN and FVKESK. The CDR3 loop is CASSQELAATDTQYF. CDR3 coding DNA: TGTGCCAGCAGCCAAGAACTAGCAGCCACAGATACGCAGTATTTT.

DNA for the CDR3: TGTGCCAGCAGTCCGGACAGGGGATACGAGCAGTACTTC. The encoded protein is CASSPDRGYEQYF. V gene TRBV7-6 combines with J gene TRBJ2-7; 9 bases agree with TRBD1. Losses at the gene ends were 6 bases for V and 4 bases for J; bases not matched to a gene: 4. CDR1 SGHVS and CDR2 FNYEAQ come from the germline V gene. This CDR3 comprises 13 residues.

This clonotype was seen ten or more times. The chain employs TRBV10-2 and TRBJ2-2, with D hard to call. This CDR3 comprises 14 residues. V lost 6 bases, J lost 3 bases, and 11 bases lay in between. Germline-derived CDR1 and CDR2 are WSHSY and SAAADI. CDR3 nucleotide sequence: TGCGCCAGCAGATTTAGTGAGGACACCGGGGAGCTGTTTTTT. It specifies CASRFSEDTGELFF.

V and J are TRBV7-2 and TRBJ2-3, with 7 nucleotides matching TRBD1. Unmatched junction bases numbered 4, after V lost 0 bases and J lost 1 base. Germline V gene sequence: CDR1 SGHTA, CDR2 FQGNSA. This CDR3 has 16 amino acids. CDR3 region: CASSLAPGTGTDTQYF. CDR3 in DNA: TGTGCCAGCAGCTTAGCCCCCGGGACAGGCACAGATACGCAGTATTTT.

This clonotype has more than one count but fewer than ten. The chain couples TRBV11-3 to TRBJ2-3, with a possible D match to TRBD2 (6 bases). CDR1 and CDR2 (germline): SGHNT, YENEEA. The V end lost 2 bases, the J end lost 1 base, and 10 bases lay between the germline ends. The CDR3 is made up of 15 amino acids. Here the CDR3 reads CASSLQGGGTDTQYF. For the CDR3, the DNA is TGTGCCAGCAGCTTACAAGGAGGGGGCACAGATACGCAGTATTTT.

The table lists this clonotype with a few counts. The gene calls are TRBV19 and TRBJ2-1, with TRBD2 matching over 7 bases. CDR3 length equals 14 residues. CDR1 is LNHDA, CDR2 SQIVND, per germline (reference sequence). The ends lost 7 bases at V and 3 bases at J; junction bases unmatched: 6. The CDR3 sequence is CASTPGEGYNEQFF. For the CDR3, the DNA is TGTGCCAGTACCCCGGGGGAGGGCTACAATGAGCAGTTCTTC.

This clonotype showed up many times. The chain employs TRBV6-1 and TRBJ1-5; no reliable D call. Trimming pared 10 bases from V and 2 bases from J, leaving 15 bases between. There are 14 residues in the CDR3. Germline lookup yields CDR1 MNHNS and CDR2 SASEGT. CDR3 amino acids: CATRARAGNQPQHF. The CDR3 DNA follows: TGTGCCACCCGGGCCCGGGCGGGCAATCAGCCCCAGCATTTT.